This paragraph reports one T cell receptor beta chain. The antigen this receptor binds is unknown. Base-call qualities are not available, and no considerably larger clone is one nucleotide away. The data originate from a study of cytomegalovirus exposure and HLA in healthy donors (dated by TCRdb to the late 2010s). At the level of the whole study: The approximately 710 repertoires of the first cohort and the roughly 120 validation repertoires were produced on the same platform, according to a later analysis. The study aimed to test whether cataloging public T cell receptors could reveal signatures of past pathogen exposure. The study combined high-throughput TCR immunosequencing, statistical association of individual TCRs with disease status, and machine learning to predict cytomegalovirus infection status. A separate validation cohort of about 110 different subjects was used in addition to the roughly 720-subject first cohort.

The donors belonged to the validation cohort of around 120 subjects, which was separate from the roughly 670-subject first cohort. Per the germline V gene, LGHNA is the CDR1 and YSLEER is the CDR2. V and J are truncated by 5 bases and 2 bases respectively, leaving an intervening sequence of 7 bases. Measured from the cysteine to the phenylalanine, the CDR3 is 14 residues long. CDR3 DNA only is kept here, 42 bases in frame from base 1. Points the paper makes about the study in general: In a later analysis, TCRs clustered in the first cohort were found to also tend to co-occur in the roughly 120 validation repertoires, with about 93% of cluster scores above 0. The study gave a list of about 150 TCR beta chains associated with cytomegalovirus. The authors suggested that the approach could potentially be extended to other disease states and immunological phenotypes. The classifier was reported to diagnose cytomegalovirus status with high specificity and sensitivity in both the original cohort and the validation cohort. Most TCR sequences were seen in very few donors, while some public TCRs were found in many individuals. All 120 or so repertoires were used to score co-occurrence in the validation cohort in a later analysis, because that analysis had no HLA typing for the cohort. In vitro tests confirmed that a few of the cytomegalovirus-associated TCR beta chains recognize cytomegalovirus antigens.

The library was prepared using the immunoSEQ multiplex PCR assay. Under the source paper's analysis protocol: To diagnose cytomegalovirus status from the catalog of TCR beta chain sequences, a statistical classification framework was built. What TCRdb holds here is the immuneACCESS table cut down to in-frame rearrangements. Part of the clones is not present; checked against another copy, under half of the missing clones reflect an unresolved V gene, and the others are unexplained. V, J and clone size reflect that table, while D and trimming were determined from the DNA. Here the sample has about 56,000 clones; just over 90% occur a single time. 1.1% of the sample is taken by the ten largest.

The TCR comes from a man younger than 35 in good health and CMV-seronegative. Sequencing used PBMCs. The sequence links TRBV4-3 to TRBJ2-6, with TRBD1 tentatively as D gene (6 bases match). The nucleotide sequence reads TGCGCCAGCAGCGGGGGCACTGGGGCCAACGTCCTGACTTTC. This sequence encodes CASSGGTGANVLTF.